This TCR beta chain was sequenced during a study of cytomegalovirus exposure and HLA in healthy donors. This clone was detected only once. Its antigen is undetermined. Findings and caveats of the study: Later analysis suggested most CMV-associated TCR beta chains were HLA-restricted.

This PCR relied on a set of 60 Vbeta primers and 13 Jbeta primers. Produced via immunoSEQ multiplex PCR; TCRdb's table is partial and in-frame only. Of fewer than 120,000 clones in the sample, less than 85% were seen once. The TCR comes from a young man in good health and CMV-seropositive. Sequenced sample: PBMCs.

The CDR3 bases are TGTGCCTGGAGCGGGGACAGGGCCACCTACGAGCAGTACTTC. Translation gives CAWSGDRATYEQYF. The chain links TRBV30 to TRBJ2-7; 9 bases are shared with TRBD1. The CDR3 is 14 amino acids. Per germline, CDR1 GTSNPN and CDR2 SVGIG (reference sequence). The V segment lost 3 bases and the J segment 2 bases; nucleotides outside the gene matches: 5.